The 5 T cell receptor beta chains reported below all come from one sample, sequenced in a study of beta chain features in type 1 diabetes. The authors reverse transcribed all of the isolated RNA, so sequencing captured expressed TCRB transcripts. Profiled with immunoSEQ multiplex PCR; TCRdb holds only in-frame clones, not every one. Of under 200,000 clones detected, roughly 8% appear once; the ten largest clones hold about 0.5%. The study's findings and limits: The study found moderately but significantly shorter TCRB CDR3s in all four CD4+ subsets of Type 1 diabetes patients.

Their antigen targets remain unknown. Sequences were obtained from central memory CD4+ T cells from blood. Every receptor here comes from a woman under 30 with type 1 diabetes.

The J gene is TRBJ2-2, the V gene TRBV25-1; D is unclear. Germline V gene data show CDR1 as MGHDK and CDR2 as SYGVNS. This CDR3 has 13 residues. V lost 3 bases and J 1 base, leaving 3 bases between the germline ends. The CDR3 loop reads CASSDRNTGELFF. The CDR3 nucleotides are TGTGCCAGCAGTGATCGGAACACCGGGGAGCTGTTTTTT.

This chain links TRBV7-9 with TRBJ2-7; D is unclear. The CDR3 consists of 14 residues. Germline CDR1 and CDR2: SEHNR and FQNEAQ (reference sequence). V was pared by 0 bases and J by 2 bases, with 8 bases between. CDR3 bases: TGTGCCAGCAGCTTAGCGTCTGGAGCCTACGAGCAGTACTTC. This codes for CASSLASGAYEQYF.

This clone was counted between two and nine times. The chain is built from TRBV5-6 and TRBJ2-1, with 8 bases fitting TRBD1. Germline V gene sequence: CDR1 SGHDT, CDR2 YYEEEE. CDR3 length: 17 residues. V lost 6 bases to trimming and J lost 6 bases; unmatched junction nucleotides: 17. The CDR3 region is CASTVRSRRTGRNEQFF. The DNA of the CDR3 is TGTGCCAGCACCGTTCGTTCCCGAAGGACAGGGCGCAATGAGCAGTTCTTC.

This clone has more than one count but fewer than ten. The chain combines TRBV9 with TRBJ1-2, with 12 bases lining up with TRBD1. The germline V gene has CDR1 SGDLS and CDR2 YYNGEE. The junction had 5 bases not matched to a gene; V was cut back by 0 bases and J by 8 bases. This CDR3 is built from 15 residues. The CDR3 bases are TGTGCCAGCAGCGTAGAGGGACAGGGGGCCGGCGGCTACACCTTC. Amino acids: CASSVEGQGAGGYTF.

This clone was seen only a few times. V is TRBV7-2 and J is TRBJ1-2; the D gene is possibly TRBD1 (6 bases). V lost 8 bases and J 8 bases, leaving 18 bases between the germline ends. CDR1 is SGHTA, CDR2 FQGNSA, per germline. CDR3 size: 13 residues. The CDR3 DNA is TGTGCCAGCGGGACATCCACCGGAGGCGGCTACACCTTC. Protein product: CASGTSTGGGYTF.